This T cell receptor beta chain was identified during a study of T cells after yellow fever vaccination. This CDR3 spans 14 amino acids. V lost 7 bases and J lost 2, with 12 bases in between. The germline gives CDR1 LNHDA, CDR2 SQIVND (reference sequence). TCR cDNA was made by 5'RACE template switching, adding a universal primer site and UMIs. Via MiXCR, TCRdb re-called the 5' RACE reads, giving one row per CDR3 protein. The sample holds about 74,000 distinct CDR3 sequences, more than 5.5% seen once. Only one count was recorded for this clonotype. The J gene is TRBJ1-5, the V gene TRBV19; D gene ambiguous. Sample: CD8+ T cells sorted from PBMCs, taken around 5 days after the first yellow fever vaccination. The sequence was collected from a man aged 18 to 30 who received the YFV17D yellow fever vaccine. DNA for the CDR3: TGTGCCAGTACCACGCCGGCGGGCAATCAGCCCCAGCATTTT. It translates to CASTTPAGNQPQHF.